This TCR beta chain was retrieved from a study of T cells in Graves' hyperthyroidism and ophthalmopathy. Findings and limits, study-wide: Stable hyperthyroidism and ophthalmopathy were separated using 13 V-J signatures. Most thyroid clonotypes expanded above 0.001 were also detected in blood.

This clonotype turned up a few times. Antigen specificity is unknown. The study left out patients who had uncontrolled infection, other autoimmune disease, pregnancy or lactation. Each diagnosis was grounded in clinical symptoms, serum thyroxine and TRAb, thyroid ultrasound, and orbital computed tomography. The CDR3 regions of TCR beta were amplified from RNA transcripts. With the HTBI primer set, the TCR CDR3 went through a first round of RT-PCR. TCRdb called the multiplex PCR reads again in MiXCR, with one record for every CDR3 protein. Of over 650,000 distinct CDR3 sequences in the sample, about 45% were seen once. Germline-derived CDR1 and CDR2 are SNHLY and FYNNEI. Germline trimming cut 3 bases from V and 4 bases from J; bases unmatched to any gene: 6. This CDR3 region has 15 residues.

This sequence was found in an adult man with Graves' disease, either hyperthyroidism or ophthalmopathy (not recorded which). The genes are TRBV2 and TRBJ1-5; 7 bases fit TRBD1. Sequencing used peripheral blood or thyroid tissue (not recorded which). In DNA form, the CDR3 reads TGTGCCAGCAGTGATACAGGGGCGTTTAATCAGCCCCAGCATTTT. Protein: CASSDTGAFNQPQHF. Supplemented by reference TRBV2 and TRBJ1-5, the full variable domain reads EPEVTQTPSHQVTQMGQEVILRCVPISNHLYFYWYRQILGQKVEFLVSFYNNEISEKSEIFDDQFSVERPDGSNFTLKIRSTKLEDSAMYFCASSDTGAFNQPQHFGDGTRLSIL.